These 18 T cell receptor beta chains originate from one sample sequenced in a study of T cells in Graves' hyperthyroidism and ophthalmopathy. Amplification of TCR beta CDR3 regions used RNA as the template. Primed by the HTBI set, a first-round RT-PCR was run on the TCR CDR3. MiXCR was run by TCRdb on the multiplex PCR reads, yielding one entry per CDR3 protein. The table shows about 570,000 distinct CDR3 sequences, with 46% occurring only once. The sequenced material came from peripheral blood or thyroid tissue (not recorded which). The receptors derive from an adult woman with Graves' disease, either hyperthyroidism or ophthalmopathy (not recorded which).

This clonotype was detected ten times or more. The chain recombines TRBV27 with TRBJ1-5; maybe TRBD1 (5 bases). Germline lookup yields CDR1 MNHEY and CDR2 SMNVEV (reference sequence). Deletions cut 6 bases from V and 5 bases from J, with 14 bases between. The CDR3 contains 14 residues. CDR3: CASSPGPVDQPQHF. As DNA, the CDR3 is TGTGCCAGCAGCCCGGGACCAGTTGATCAGCCCCAGCATTTT.

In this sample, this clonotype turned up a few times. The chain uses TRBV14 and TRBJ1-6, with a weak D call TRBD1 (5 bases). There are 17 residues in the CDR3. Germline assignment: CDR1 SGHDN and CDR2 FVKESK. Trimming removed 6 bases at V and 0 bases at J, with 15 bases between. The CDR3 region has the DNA TGTGCCAGCAGTCAGGGACGGATGAGCTCCTATAATTCACCCCTCCACTTT. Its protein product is CASSQGRMSSYNSPLHF. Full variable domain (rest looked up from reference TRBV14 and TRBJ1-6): EAGVTQFPSHSVIEKGQTVTLRCDPISGHDNLYWYRRVMGKEIKFLLHFVKESKQDESGMPNNRFLAERTGGTYSTLKVQPAELEDSGVYFCASSQGRMSSYNSPLHFGNGTRLTVT.

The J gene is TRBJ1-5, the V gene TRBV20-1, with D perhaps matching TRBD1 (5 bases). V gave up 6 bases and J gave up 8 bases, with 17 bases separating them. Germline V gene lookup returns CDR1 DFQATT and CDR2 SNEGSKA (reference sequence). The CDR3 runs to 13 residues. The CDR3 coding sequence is TGCAGTGCCGCAGGGACCACCTTTGAGCCCCAGCATTTT. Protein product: CSAAGTTFEPQHF.

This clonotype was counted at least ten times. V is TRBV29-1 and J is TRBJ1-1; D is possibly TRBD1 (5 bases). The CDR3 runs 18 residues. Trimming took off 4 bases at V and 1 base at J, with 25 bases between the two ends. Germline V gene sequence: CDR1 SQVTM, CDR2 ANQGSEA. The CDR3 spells CSVAGRAVSPSKNTEAFF. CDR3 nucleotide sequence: TGCAGCGTTGCGGGCAGGGCGGTCTCGCCTTCAAAGAACACTGAAGCTTTCTTT.

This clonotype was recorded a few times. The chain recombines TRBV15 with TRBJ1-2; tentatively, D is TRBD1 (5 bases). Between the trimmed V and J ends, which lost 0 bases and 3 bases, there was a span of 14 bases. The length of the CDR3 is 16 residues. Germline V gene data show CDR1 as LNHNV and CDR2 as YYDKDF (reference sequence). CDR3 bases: TGTGCCACCAGCAGAGATCTCAGGGTGCAGGACTATGGCTACACCTTC. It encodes CATSRDLRVQDYGYTF. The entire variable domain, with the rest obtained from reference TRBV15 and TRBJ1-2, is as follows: DAMVIQNPRYQVTQFGKPVTLSCSQTLNHNVMYWYQQKSSQAPKLLFHYYDKDFNNEADTPDNFQSRRPNTSFCFLDIRSPGLGDTAMYLCATSRDLRVQDYGYTFGSGTRLTVV.

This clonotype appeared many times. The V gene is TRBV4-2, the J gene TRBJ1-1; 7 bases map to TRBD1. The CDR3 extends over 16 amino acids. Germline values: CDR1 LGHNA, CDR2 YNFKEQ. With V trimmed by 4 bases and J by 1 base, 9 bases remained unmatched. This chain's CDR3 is CASSPEDRPKNTEAFF. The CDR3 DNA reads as TGTGCCAGCAGCCCTGAGGACAGGCCTAAGAACACTGAAGCTTTCTTT.

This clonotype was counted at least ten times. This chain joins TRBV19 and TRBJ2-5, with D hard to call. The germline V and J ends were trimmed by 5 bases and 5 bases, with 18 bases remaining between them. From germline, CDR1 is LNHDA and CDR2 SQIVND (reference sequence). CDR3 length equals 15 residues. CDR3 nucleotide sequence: TGTGCCAGTAGTCCCTATGATAGCTGGGTGGAGACCCAGTACTTC. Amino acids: CASSPYDSWVETQYF.

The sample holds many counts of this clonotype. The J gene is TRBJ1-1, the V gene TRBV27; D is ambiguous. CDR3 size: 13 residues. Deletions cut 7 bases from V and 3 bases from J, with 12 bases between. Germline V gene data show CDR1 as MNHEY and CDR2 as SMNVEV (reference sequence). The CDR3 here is CASTRNRDTEAFF. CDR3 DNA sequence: TGTGCCAGCACGCGGAATAGAGACACTGAAGCTTTCTTT.

This CDR3 is CASSVRRTGEDTGELFF. The CDR3 DNA reads as TGTGCCAGCAGTGTCAGAAGGACAGGGGAAGACACCGGGGAGCTGTTTTTT. The genes are TRBV2 and TRBJ2-2, with 9 positions matching TRBD1. The CDR3 sequence is 17 residues long. Germline V CDR1 and CDR2: SNHLY, FYNNEI. The V gene end was trimmed by 4 bases and the J gene end by 3 bases; junction bases not matched to a gene: 9.

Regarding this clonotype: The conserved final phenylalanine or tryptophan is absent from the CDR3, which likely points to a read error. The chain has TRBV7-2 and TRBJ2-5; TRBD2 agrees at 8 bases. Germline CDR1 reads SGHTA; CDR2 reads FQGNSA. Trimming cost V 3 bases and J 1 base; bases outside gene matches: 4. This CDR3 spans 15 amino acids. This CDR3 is CASSFQLAVQETQYS. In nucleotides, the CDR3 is TGTGCCAGCAGCTTTCAACTAGCGGTCCAAGAGACCCAGTACTCC.

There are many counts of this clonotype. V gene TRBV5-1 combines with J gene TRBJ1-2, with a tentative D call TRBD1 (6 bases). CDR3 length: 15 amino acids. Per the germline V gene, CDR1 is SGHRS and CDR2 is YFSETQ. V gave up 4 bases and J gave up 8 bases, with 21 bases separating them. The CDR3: CASSGPSTGSGGYTF. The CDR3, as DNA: TGCGCCAGCAGCGGGCCTTCAACAGGGTCTGGAGGCTACACCTTC.

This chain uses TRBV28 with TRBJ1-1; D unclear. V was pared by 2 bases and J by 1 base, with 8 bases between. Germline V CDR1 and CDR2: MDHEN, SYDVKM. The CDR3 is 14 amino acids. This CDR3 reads CASSLTRRNTEAFF. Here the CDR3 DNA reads TGTGCCAGCAGTTTAACACGGAGGAACACTGAAGCTTTCTTT.

The CDR3 DNA follows: TGCAGTGCTCCGCCTAGCGGGAGTTTTTACGAGCAGTACTTC. This translates into CSAPPSGSFYEQYF. The V and J genes are TRBV20-1 and TRBJ2-7, with 10 bases that match TRBD2. Germline values: CDR1 DFQATT, CDR2 SNEGSKA (reference sequence). With V trimmed by 5 bases and J by 4 bases, 8 bases remained unmatched. The CDR3 loop spans 14 amino acids.

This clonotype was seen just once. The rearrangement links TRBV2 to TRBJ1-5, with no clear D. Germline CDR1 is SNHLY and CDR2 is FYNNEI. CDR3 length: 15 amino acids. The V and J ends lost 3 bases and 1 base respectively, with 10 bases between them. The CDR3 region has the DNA TGTGCCAGCAGTGATATGGGGTGGAGCAATCAGCCCCAGCATTTT. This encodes CASSDMGWSNQPQHF.

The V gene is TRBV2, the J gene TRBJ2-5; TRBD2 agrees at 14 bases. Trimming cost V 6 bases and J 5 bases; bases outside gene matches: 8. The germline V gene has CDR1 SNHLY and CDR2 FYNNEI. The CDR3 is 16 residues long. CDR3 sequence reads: CASSSGLAGERETQYF. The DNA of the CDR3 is TGTGCCAGCAGCTCGGGACTAGCGGGAGAGAGGGAGACCCAGTACTTC.

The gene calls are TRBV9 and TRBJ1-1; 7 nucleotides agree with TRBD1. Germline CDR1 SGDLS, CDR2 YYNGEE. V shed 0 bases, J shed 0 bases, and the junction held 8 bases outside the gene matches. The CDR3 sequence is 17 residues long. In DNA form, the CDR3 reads TGTGCCAGCAGCGTAGGTGTAGGGGGCGCATTGAACACTGAAGCTTTCTTT. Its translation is CASSVGVGGALNTEAFF. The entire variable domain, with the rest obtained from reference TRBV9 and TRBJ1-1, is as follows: DSGVTQTPKHLITATGQRVTLRCSPRSGDLSVYWYQQSLDQGLQFLIQYYNGEERAKGNILERFSAQQFPDLHSELNLSSLELGDSALYFCASSVGVGGALNTEAFFGQGTRLTVV.

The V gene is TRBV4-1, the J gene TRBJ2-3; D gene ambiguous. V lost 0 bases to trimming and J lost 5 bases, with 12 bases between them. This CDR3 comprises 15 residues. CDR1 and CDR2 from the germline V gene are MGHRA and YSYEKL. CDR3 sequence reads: CASSQEHQRGDTQYF. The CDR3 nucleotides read TGCGCCAGCAGCCAAGAACATCAGAGAGGAGATACGCAGTATTTT.

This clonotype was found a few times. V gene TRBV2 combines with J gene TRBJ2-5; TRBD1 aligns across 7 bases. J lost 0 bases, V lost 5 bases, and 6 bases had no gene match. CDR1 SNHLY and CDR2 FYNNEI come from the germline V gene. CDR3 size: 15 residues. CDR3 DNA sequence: TGTGCCAGCAGTCAACAGGGGCAGTACCAAGAGACCCAGTACTTC. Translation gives CASSQQGQYQETQYF.